These 32 T cell receptor beta chains originate from one sample sequenced in a study of T cell responses to AZD1222 COVID-19 vaccine. Measured with immunoSEQ multiplex PCR; TCRdb has only the in-frame clones, and not every one. Here the sample spans 90,000 to 110,000 clones, around 90% being singletons. The material was peripheral blood, obtained on day 0 of AZD1222 vaccination. All receptors come from an adult in good health.

The J gene is TRBJ2-1, the V gene TRBV6-2 or TRBV6-3, with TRBD2 matching 10 bases. V trimming: 5 bases; J trimming: 4 bases; junction bases outside the gene matches: 2. This CDR3 has 14 residues. Per germline, CDR1 MNHEY and CDR2 SVGEGT. The DNA of the CDR3 is TGTGCCAGCAGTGGGACTAGCGTTTACAATGAGCAGTTCTTC. The encoded protein is CASSGTSVYNEQFF.

In its sample, this clone was seen once. CDR3 bases: TGTGCCAGTAGTACCCCAGGGCTACAGCCCCAGCATTTT. Encoded protein: CASSTPGLQPQHF. This rearrangement joins TRBV19 to TRBJ1-5; maybe TRBD1 (5 bases). Germline V gene sequence: CDR1 LNHDA, CDR2 SQIVND (reference sequence). V lost 4 bases and J 7 bases, leaving 11 bases between the germline ends. The CDR3 is made up of 13 amino acids. Supplemented by reference TRBV19 and TRBJ1-5, the full variable domain reads DGGITQSPKYLFRKEGQNVTLSCEQNLNHDAMYWYRQDPGQGLRLIYYSQIVNDFQKGDIAEGYSVSREKKESFPLTVTSAQKNPTAFYLCASSTPGLQPQHFGDGTRLSIL.

V is TRBV11-2 and J is TRBJ2-3, with D possibly being TRBD1 (5 bases). V lost 10 bases, J lost 1 base, and 18 bases lay in between. This CDR3 spans 15 amino acids. CDR1 and CDR2 (germline): SGHAT, FQNNGV. As DNA, the CDR3 is TGTGCCACCTCAGGGTTGGGATCTGGCACAGATACGCAGTATTTT. It translates to CATSGLGSGTDTQYF.

The chain combines TRBV5-4 with TRBJ2-3; D gene unclear. The CDR3 is 16 amino acids. Trimming cost V 4 bases and J 2 bases, with 17 bases left between them. In germline, CDR1 is SGHNT, CDR2 YYREEE (reference sequence). CDR3 coding DNA: TGTGCCAGCAGCCGAGCTGGGGAAAGGCTCACAGATACGCAGTATTTT. Its translation: CASSRAGERLTDTQYF.

The chain links TRBV20-1 to TRBJ2-7; D gene uncertain. Trimming took 3 bases from V and 5 from J, leaving 8 bases between them. Germline-derived CDR1 and CDR2 are DFQATT and SNEGSKA (reference sequence). The CDR3 consists of 11 residues. CDR3 sequence reads: CSASHEDEQYF. CDR3 DNA: TGCAGTGCTAGTCATGAAGACGAGCAGTACTTC.

The J gene is TRBJ2-5, the V gene TRBV18, with TRBD1 matching over 7 bases. Germline assignment: CDR1 KGHSH and CDR2 LQKENI. The length of the CDR3 is 15 residues. Trimming removed 3 bases from V and 4 bases from J; junction bases left unmatched: 8. CDR3 in amino acids: CASSPLRQGSETQYF. The CDR3 bases are TGTGCCAGCTCACCCCTCCGACAGGGATCAGAGACCCAGTACTTC.

The chain carries TRBV3-1 (or the pseudogene TRBV3-2) and TRBJ2-2; no definite D call. The CDR3 consists of 13 residues. Deletions cut 2 bases from V and 6 bases from J, with 7 bases between. Germline assignment: CDR1 LGHDT and CDR2 YNNKEL (reference sequence). CDR3 DNA sequence: TGTGCCAGCAGCCAACGCCCACCCGGGGAGCTGTTTTTT. Its protein product is CASSQRPPGELFF.

The chain is built from TRBV7-2 and TRBJ2-3; D call uncertain. The CDR3 loop spans 15 amino acids. The germline V gene has CDR1 SGHTA and CDR2 FQGNSA. V lost 5 bases and J 4 bases, leaving 16 bases between the germline ends. Written as DNA, the CDR3 is TGTGCCAGCAGCCCCGCCTCTCTATCCGCAGATACGCAGTATTTT. Amino acids: CASSPASLSADTQYF.

The chain joins TRBV2 to TRBJ1-2; perhaps TRBD1 as D (5 bases). This CDR3 region has 15 residues. Germline V gives CDR1 SNHLY, CDR2 FYNNEI. Trimming cost V 4 bases and J 8 bases, with 20 bases left between them. DNA of the CDR3: TGTGCCAGCAGTGCAGGGAAATCCCCCCCAGCGGGCTACACCTTC. This codes for CASSAGKSPPAGYTF.

The V call is TRBV10-1, the J call TRBJ1-5; the D gene is possibly TRBD1 (6 bases). Germline assignment: CDR1 WNHNN and CDR2 SYGVQD (reference sequence). The CDR3 runs to 13 residues. Deletions cut 0 bases from V and 8 bases from J, with 8 bases between. The CDR3 here is CASSESGGKPQHF. The CDR3 DNA is TGCGCCAGCAGTGAGTCGGGGGGCAAGCCCCAGCATTTT.

This clone was detected only once. The DNA for the CDR3 is TGTGCCAGCAGCTTGGCGGGGGCGGGTGATACGCAGTATTTT. This translates into CASSLAGAGDTQYF. The chain uses TRBV5-4 and TRBJ2-3, with D perhaps given as TRBD1 or TRBD2 (6 bases each). Trimming removed 0 bases from V and 6 bases from J, with 11 bases in between. Germline CDR1 and CDR2: SGHNT and YYREEE (reference sequence). This CDR3 is 14 amino acids long.

The chain uses TRBV7-2 and TRBJ1-2; D unclear. This CDR3 comprises 14 residues. Germline CDR1 is SGHTA and CDR2 is FQGNSA. V lost 3 bases and J 4 bases, leaving 12 bases between the germline ends. CDR3 residues: CASSFDETRYGYTF. The CDR3 coding sequence is TGTGCCAGCAGCTTTGACGAGACCCGCTATGGCTACACCTTC.

This sequence joins TRBV10-1 and TRBJ2-2; D ambiguous. Between the trimmed V and J ends, which lost 2 bases and 5 bases, there was a span of 6 bases. CDR1 and CDR2 (germline): WNHNN, SYGVQD (reference sequence). The CDR3 runs 13 residues. This CDR3 reads CASSEVGTGELFF. The CDR3 DNA sequence: TGCGCCAGCAGTGAGGTCGGAACCGGGGAGCTGTTTTTT.

V gene TRBV7-9 combines with J gene TRBJ1-5; the D gene is possibly TRBD1 (5 bases). Germline-derived CDR1 and CDR2 are SEHNR and FQNEAQ (reference sequence). The CDR3 spans 14 residues. The V end was cut by 11 bases, the J end by 4 bases, with 18 bases between. CDR3 DNA: TGTGCCCCAAAGGGACGGATAACAAATCAGCCCCAGCATTTT. Translation: CAPKGRITNQPQHF.

The chain has TRBV7-9 and TRBJ1-4, with D unclear. CDR1 and CDR2 from the germline V gene are SEHNR and FQNEAQ (reference sequence). Trimming removed 5 bases at V and 7 bases at J, with 17 bases between. The CDR3 runs 15 residues. The CDR3 nucleotides are TGTGCCAGCAGCCGAACATCGCTCTTTGGTGAAAAACTGTTTTTT. Encoded protein: CASSRTSLFGEKLFF.

V gene TRBV4-3 combines with J gene TRBJ1-4, with a weak D call TRBD1 (5 bases). The V and J ends lost 4 bases and 8 bases respectively, with 17 bases between them. CDR1 and CDR2 (germline): LGHNA, YSLEER. The CDR3 totals 15 residues. For the CDR3, the DNA is TGCGCCAGCAGCCGGAATGGAGAGGGGTTGGAAAAACTGTTTTTT. It translates to CASSRNGEGLEKLFF.

This chain links TRBV28 with TRBJ2-6, with a tentative D call TRBD1 (6 bases). V shed 4 bases and J shed 0 bases, with 16 bases lying between them. This CDR3 region has 18 residues. The germline gives CDR1 MDHEN, CDR2 SYDVKM. CDR3: CASSSATGLTSGANVLTF. In DNA form, the CDR3 reads TGTGCCAGCAGTTCGGCCACAGGGTTGACCTCTGGGGCCAACGTCCTGACTTTC.

This clone showed up just a few times. The rearrangement uses TRBV19 and TRBJ2-1; D is possibly TRBD1 (6 bases). The germline V gene has CDR1 LNHDA and CDR2 SQIVND (reference sequence). The length of the CDR3 is 16 residues. Trimming left V 1 base short and J 4 bases short, with 14 bases between. CDR3 residues: CASSIGLGALYNEQFF. The CDR3 DNA reads as TGTGCCAGTAGTATAGGTTTGGGGGCTCTATACAATGAGCAGTTCTTC.

This chain joins TRBV9 and TRBJ2-2, with D unresolved. From germline, CDR1 is SGDLS and CDR2 YYNGEE. V was trimmed by 1 base and J by 4 bases, leaving 5 bases between them. The CDR3 totals 13 residues. CDR3 protein: CASSVISTGELFF. In DNA, the CDR3 is TGTGCCAGCAGCGTAATTAGCACCGGGGAGCTGTTTTTT.

The rearrangement uses TRBV3-1 (or the pseudogene TRBV3-2) and TRBJ1-1; D is undetermined. The CDR3 covers 13 residues. Germline CDR1 and CDR2: LGHDT and YNNKEL (reference sequence). V dropped 8 bases and J dropped 1 base, with 11 bases sitting between them. CDR3 in amino acids: CASRPGRNTEAFF. The CDR3 nucleotides are TGTGCCAGCCGGCCGGGCCGGAACACTGAAGCTTTCTTT.

The J gene is TRBJ2-1, the V gene TRBV7-9, with D perhaps TRBD2 (5 bases). The CDR3 has 15 amino acids. Deletions cut 7 bases from V and 7 bases from J, with 20 bases between. Germline V gene lookup returns CDR1 SEHNR and CDR2 FQNEAQ (reference sequence). CDR3 DNA sequence: TGTGCCAGCACTAACCCAGGCAGCGGTACGAATGAGCAGTTCTTC. It translates to CASTNPGSGTNEQFF.

The chain employs TRBV19 and TRBJ1-2; 8 positions match TRBD1. Trimming took 3 bases from V and 2 from J; bases not matched to a gene: 11. The CDR3 spans 17 residues. CDR1 and CDR2 from the germline V gene are LNHDA and SQIVND (reference sequence). CDR3 sequence reads: CASSIWKPGGRNYGYTF. CDR3 bases: TGTGCCAGTAGTATCTGGAAGCCAGGGGGCAGGAACTATGGCTACACCTTC.

The V and J genes are TRBV6-5 and TRBJ2-7; 7 bases are shared with TRBD2. The length of the CDR3 is 15 residues. CDR1 and CDR2 from the germline V gene are MNHEY and SVGAGI. Trimming removed 4 bases from V and 0 bases from J; junction bases left unmatched: 6. The DNA of the CDR3 is TGTGCCAGCAGTTTTACCGGGACTACCTCCTACGAGCAGTACTTC. This encodes CASSFTGTTSYEQYF.

This clone turned up a few times. The chain has TRBV7-9 and TRBJ2-3; D gene ambiguous. CDR3 size: 13 residues. The V gene's germline CDR1 is SEHNR and CDR2 FQNEAQ (reference sequence). Deletions cut 3 bases from V and 1 base from J, with 5 bases between. The CDR3, as DNA: TGTGCCAGCAGCTTCTCCGGCACAGATACGCAGTATTTT. The encoded protein is CASSFSGTDTQYF.

Ten or more counts support this clone. The V and J genes are TRBV16 and TRBJ2-2, with no clear D. Germline V gene data show CDR1 as KGHSY and CDR2 as FQNENV. The CDR3 totals 13 residues. V dropped 2 bases and J dropped 4 bases, with 5 bases sitting between them. CDR3 sequence (DNA): TGTGCCAGCAGCCAAGTCGGCACCGGGGAGCTGTTTTTT. It specifies CASSQVGTGELFF.

This clone appeared a single time. V usage is TRBV9 and J usage is TRBJ1-1, with TRBD1 as a possible D gene (5 bases). Trimming stripped 4 bases from V and 1 base from J, with 11 bases between. Germline values: CDR1 SGDLS, CDR2 YYNGEE. CDR3 length: 14 amino acids. CDR3 residues: CASSLDITNTEAFF. The CDR3 nucleotides are TGTGCCAGCAGCCTGGACATTACGAACACTGAAGCTTTCTTT.

V and J are TRBV7-9 and TRBJ2-7, with 9 bases aligning to TRBD2. This CDR3 region has 14 residues. Germline loops: CDR1 SEHNR, CDR2 FQNEAQ (reference sequence). The V gene end was trimmed by 4 bases and the J gene end by 6 bases; junction bases not matched to a gene: 7. DNA of the CDR3: TGTGCCAGCAGCTCGACGGGACTAGCAGGCGAGCAGTACTTC. This sequence encodes CASSSTGLAGEQYF. Based on the CDR3 plus reference TRBV7-9 and TRBJ2-7, the full variable domain is DTGVSQNPRHKITKRGQNVTFRCDPISEHNRLYWYRQTLGQGPEFLTYFQNEAQLEKSRLLSDRFSAERPKGSFSTLEIQRTEQGDSAMYLCASSSTGLAGEQYFGPGTRLTVT.

The CDR3 nucleotides read TGTGCCAGCAGCACAGGGGAGAGAAATTCACCCCTCCACTTT. This encodes CASSTGERNSPLHF. The rearrangement uses TRBV5-4 and TRBJ1-6; 7 bases fit TRBD1. Germline assignment: CDR1 SGHNT and CDR2 YYREEE (reference sequence). This CDR3 has 14 residues. Trimming at V came to 4 bases and at J to 7 bases, leaving 5 bases not matched to a gene.

This clone was seen a few times. V gene TRBV7-6 combines with J gene TRBJ1-4; D not resolved. The length of the CDR3 is 15 residues. The germline CDR1 and CDR2 sequences are SGHVS and FNYEAQ. The V gene lost 8 bases and the J gene lost 5 bases, with 18 bases spanning the gap. CDR3 in amino acids: CASAPKEYLNEKLFF. CDR3 nucleotide sequence: TGTGCCAGCGCACCTAAGGAGTATCTGAATGAAAAACTGTTTTTT.

This rearrangement joins TRBV29-1 to TRBJ1-2; D unresolved. Germline CDR1 SQVTM, CDR2 ANQGSEA. With 4 bases removed from V and 4 bases from J, the gap between germline ends came to 13 bases. The CDR3 consists of 13 residues. The CDR3 here is CSVAAGPSYGYTF. Here the CDR3 DNA reads TGCAGCGTTGCAGCCGGACCCAGCTATGGCTACACCTTC.

The chain links TRBV5-1 to TRBJ2-1; maybe TRBD1 (6 bases). Germline CDR1 reads SGHRS; CDR2 reads YFSETQ. Trimming stripped 0 bases from V and 6 bases from J, with 16 bases between. There are 16 residues in the CDR3. CDR3 amino acids: CASSLVRGGNVNEQFF. CDR3 nucleotides: TGCGCCAGCAGCTTGGTGCGAGGGGGTAACGTCAATGAGCAGTTCTTC.

The CDR3 loop reads CAWSARGGRSQPQHF. The CDR3 DNA is TGTGCCTGGAGTGCCCGTGGGGGGCGCAGCCAGCCCCAGCATTTT. V usage is TRBV30 and J usage is TRBJ1-5; maybe TRBD1 (6 bases). The V gene's germline CDR1 is GTSNPN and CDR2 SVGIG (reference sequence). CDR3 size: 15 residues. Trimming cost V 1 base and J 7 bases, with 17 bases left between them.